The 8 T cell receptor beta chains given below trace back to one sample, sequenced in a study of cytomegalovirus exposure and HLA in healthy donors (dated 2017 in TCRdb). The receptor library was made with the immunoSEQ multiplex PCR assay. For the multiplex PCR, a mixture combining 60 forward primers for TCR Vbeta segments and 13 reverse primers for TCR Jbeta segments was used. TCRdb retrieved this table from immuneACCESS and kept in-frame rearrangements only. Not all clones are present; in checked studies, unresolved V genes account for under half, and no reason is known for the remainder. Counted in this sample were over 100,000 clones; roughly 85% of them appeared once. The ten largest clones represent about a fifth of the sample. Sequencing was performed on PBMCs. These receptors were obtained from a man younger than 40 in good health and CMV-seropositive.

The DNA of the CDR3 is TGTGCCAGCAGCTCTAGCCTGGACGGACTAGCGGGAGGTAATGAGCAGTTCTTC. Its translation is CASSSSLDGLAGGNEQFF. This chain connects TRBV13 to TRBJ2-1; 14 nucleotides align to TRBD2. CDR1 PRHDT and CDR2 FYEKMQ come from the germline V gene (reference sequence). Trimming cost V 4 bases and J 7 bases; bases outside gene matches: 12. The CDR3 loop spans 18 amino acids.

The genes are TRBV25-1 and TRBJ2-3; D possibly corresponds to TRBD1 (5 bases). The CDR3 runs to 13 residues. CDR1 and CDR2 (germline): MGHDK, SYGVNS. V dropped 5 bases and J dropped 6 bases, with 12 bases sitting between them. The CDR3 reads CASSQQGRDTQYF. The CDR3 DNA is TGTGCCAGCAGTCAGCAGGGCCGGGATACGCAGTATTTT. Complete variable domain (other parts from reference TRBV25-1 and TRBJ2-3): EADIYQTPRYLVIGTGKKITLECSQTMGHDKMYWYQQDPGMELHLIHYSYGVNSTEKGDLSSESTVSRIRTEHFPLTLESARPSHTSQYLCASSQQGRDTQYFGPGTRLTVL.

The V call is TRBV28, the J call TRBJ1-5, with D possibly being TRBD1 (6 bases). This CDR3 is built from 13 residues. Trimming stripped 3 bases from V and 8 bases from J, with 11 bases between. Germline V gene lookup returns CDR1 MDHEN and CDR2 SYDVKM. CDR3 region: CASSLQGPEPQHF. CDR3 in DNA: TGTGCCAGCAGTTTGCAGGGGCCAGAGCCCCAGCATTTT.

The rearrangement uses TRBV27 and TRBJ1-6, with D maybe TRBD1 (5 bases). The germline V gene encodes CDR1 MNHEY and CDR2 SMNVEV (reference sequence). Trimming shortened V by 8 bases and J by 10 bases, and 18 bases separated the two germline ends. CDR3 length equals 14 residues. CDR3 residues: CASRSGQGWSPLHF. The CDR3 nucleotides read TGTGCCAGCCGGAGTGGGCAGGGTTGGTCACCCCTCCACTTT.

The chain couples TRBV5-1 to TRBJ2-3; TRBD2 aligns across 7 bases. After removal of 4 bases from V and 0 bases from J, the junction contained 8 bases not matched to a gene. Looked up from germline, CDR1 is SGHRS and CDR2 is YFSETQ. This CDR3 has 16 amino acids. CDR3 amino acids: CASSPTWGGSTDTQYF. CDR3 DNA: TGCGCCAGCAGCCCTACATGGGGGGGGAGCACAGATACGCAGTATTTT.

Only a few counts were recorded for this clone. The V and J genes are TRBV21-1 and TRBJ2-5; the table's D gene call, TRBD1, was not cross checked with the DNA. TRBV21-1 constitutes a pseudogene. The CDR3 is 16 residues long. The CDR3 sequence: CASSKASAGGRETQYF. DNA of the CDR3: TGTGCCAGCAGCAAAGCCTCAGCAGGGGGCCGAGAGACCCAGTACTTC.

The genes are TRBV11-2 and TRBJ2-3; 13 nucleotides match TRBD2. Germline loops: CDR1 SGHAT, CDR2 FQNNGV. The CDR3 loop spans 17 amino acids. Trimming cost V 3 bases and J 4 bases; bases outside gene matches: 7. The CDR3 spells CASSFELAGGPPDTQYF. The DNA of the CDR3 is TGTGCCAGCAGCTTTGAACTAGCGGGAGGGCCTCCAGATACGCAGTATTTT.

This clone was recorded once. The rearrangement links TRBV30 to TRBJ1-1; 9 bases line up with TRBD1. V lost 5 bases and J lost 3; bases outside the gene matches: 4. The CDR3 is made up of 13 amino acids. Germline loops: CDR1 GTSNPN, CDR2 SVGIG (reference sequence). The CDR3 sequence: CAWARDRDTEAFF. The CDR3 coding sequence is TGTGCCTGGGCCCGGGACAGGGACACTGAAGCTTTCTTT.